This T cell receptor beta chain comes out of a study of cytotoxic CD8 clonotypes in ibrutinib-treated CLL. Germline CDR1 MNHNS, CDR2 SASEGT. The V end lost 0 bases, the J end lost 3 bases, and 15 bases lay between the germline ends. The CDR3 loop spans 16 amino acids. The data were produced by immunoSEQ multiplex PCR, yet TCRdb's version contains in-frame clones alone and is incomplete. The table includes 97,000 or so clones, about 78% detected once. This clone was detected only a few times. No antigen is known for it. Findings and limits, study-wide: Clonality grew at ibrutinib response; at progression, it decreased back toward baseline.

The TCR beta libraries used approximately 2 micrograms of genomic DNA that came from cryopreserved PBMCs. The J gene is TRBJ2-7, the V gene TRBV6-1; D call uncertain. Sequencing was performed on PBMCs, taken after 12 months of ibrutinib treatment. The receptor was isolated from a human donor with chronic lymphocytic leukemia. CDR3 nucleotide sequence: TGTGCCAGCAGTGAAGCGCATACAGTACCCTTCTACGAGCAGTACTTC. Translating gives CASSEAHTVPFYEQYF.